This T cell receptor beta chain comes out of a study of blood T cell repertoires in COVID-19. The CDR3 loop spans 13 amino acids. The V and J ends lost 7 bases and 7 bases, in that order; junction bases with no gene match: 10. Germline loops: CDR1 SQVTM, CDR2 ANQGSEA. In the source study's methods: Nucleated cell counts were estimated from reference gene primer amplification. Assay: immunoSEQ multiplex PCR; the TCRdb copy retains only in-frame clones and omits some. Clonal size and the V and J genes are those of that table, whereas D and trimming came from the DNA. Of approximately 330,000 clones listed, approximately 89% are singletons. Grouping used clinical history reported by participants in a survey and questionnaire. Donors in Cohort 3 counted as recovered after two negative PCRs, clearance, or symptom resolution.

The clonotype comes from a woman aged 25 to 39 who had recovered from COVID-19. J is TRBJ1-2 and V is TRBV29-1, with TRBD1 matching over 9 bases. The source material was PBMCs or T cells enriched from blood (not recorded which). This CDR3 is CSASGTGPIGYTF. The CDR3 bases are TGCAGCGCCTCCGGGACAGGGCCTATTGGCTACACCTTC.